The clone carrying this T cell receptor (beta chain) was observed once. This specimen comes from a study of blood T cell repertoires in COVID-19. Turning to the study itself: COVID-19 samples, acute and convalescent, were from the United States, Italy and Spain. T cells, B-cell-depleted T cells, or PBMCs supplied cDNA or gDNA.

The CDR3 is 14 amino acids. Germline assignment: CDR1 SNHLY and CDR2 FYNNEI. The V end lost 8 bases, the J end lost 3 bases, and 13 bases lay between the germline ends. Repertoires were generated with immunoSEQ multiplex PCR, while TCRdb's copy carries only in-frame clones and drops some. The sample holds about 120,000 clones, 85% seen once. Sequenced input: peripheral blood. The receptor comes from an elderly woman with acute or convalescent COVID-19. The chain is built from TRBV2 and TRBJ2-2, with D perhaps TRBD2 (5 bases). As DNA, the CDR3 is TGTGCCAGCTTGGACGCGAGGGACACCGGGGAGCTGTTTTTT. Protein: CASLDARDTGELFF.